These 9 T cell receptor beta chains were sequenced from one sample in a study of T-cell reconstitution after alpha-beta-depleted transplantation in children. Researchers prepared the TCRbeta library using unique molecular identifiers, the study reports. TCRdb re-derived calls from the PCR reads in MiXCR, one entry per CDR3 protein. This sample has around 270,000 distinct CDR3 sequences, with about 9.4% found just once. The input for sequencing was PBMCs, taken before TCRalphabeta/CD19-depleted stem cell transplant. These receptor sequences come from a boy younger than two with acute myeloid leukemia, due to receive a stem cell transplant.

This clonotype was seen many times. The chain uses TRBV6-5 and TRBJ2-5; perhaps TRBD2 as D (6 bases). Trimming stripped 0 bases from V and 5 bases from J, with 7 bases between. Germline CDR1 MNHEY, CDR2 SVGAGI. The CDR3 has 13 residues. In DNA, the CDR3 is TGTGCCAGCAGTTACTCGGGAGGTGAGACCCAGTACTTC. This gives the protein CASSYSGGETQYF.

There are many counts of this clonotype. The chain links TRBV10-3 to TRBJ1-6; TRBD1 might be the D (6 bases). V lost 2 bases and J lost 7, with 12 bases in between. Germline V gene lookup returns CDR1 ENHRY and CDR2 SYGVKD. CDR3 length: 15 amino acids. This CDR3 is CAISEGGVENSPLHF. The CDR3 bases are TGTGCCATCAGTGAGGGGGGCGTCGAGAATTCACCCCTCCACTTT.

The CDR3 DNA is TGTGCCAGCAGCCGCTCTGACCACCTCAAGAAGCAGTACTTC. Its translation: CASSRSDHLKKQYF. The chain uses TRBV28 and TRBJ2-7; D gene uncertain. The V end was cut by 6 bases, the J end by 8 bases, with 20 bases between. The CDR3 consists of 14 residues. Germline V CDR1 and CDR2: MDHEN, SYDVKM.

This clonotype has ten or more counts. The genes are TRBV15 and TRBJ2-7; unclear D gene. The germline V and J ends were trimmed by 0 bases and 5 bases, with 26 bases remaining between them. Germline loops: CDR1 LNHNV, CDR2 YYDKDF (reference sequence). The CDR3 spans 19 residues. The CDR3 DNA sequence: TGTGCCACCAGCAGAGATCACAGCCTATCAGTGGCCCATGGGGACGAGCAGTACTTC. This sequence encodes CATSRDHSLSVAHGDEQYF.

This clonotype was observed a few times. The chain links TRBV7-2 to TRBJ2-1; the match to TRBD2 covers 9 bases. The germline CDR1 and CDR2 sequences are SGHTA and FQGNSA. V gave up 5 bases and J gave up 2 bases; unmatched junction bases: 7. The CDR3 totals 16 residues. The CDR3 DNA sequence: TGTGCCAGCAGCGATTTTGCGGGGGGGCCCTACAATGAGCAGTTCTTC. It translates to CASSDFAGGPYNEQFF. Looking up the rest from reference TRBV7-2 and TRBJ2-1 gives the full variable domain: GAGVSQSPSNKVTEKGKDVELRCDPISGHTALYWYRQSLGQGLEFLIYFQGNSAPDKSGLPSDRFSAERTGGSVSTLTIQRTQQEDSAVYLCASSDFAGGPYNEQFFGPGTRLTVL.

This clonotype was seen at least ten times. This rearrangement joins TRBV10-2 to TRBJ2-5; D is undetermined. The CDR3 covers 14 residues. V shed 8 bases and J shed 1 base, with 14 bases lying between them. Per germline, CDR1 WSHSY and CDR2 SAAADI. CDR3 residues: CASGNRALQETQYF. The CDR3 DNA is TGCGCCAGCGGTAACAGAGCCCTCCAAGAGACCCAGTACTTC.

In this sample, this clonotype turned up many times. This chain joins TRBV12-3 or TRBV12-4 and TRBJ2-7, with D unclear. Trimming removed 6 bases at V and 4 bases at J, with 10 bases between. The CDR3 is made up of 12 amino acids. CDR3 in amino acids: CASSSHPYEQYF. CDR3 DNA sequence: TGTGCCAGCAGCTCCCACCCATACGAGCAGTACTTC.

Ten or more counts support this clonotype. J is TRBJ2-1 and V is TRBV12-3 or TRBV12-4; D might be TRBD2 (7 bases). Trimming removed 6 bases from V and 3 bases from J, with 15 bases in between. CDR3 length: 15 residues. CDR3 coding DNA: TGTGCCAGCAGCCCCGGACTAGGGGGCTACAATGAGCAGTTCTTC. Encoded protein: CASSPGLGGYNEQFF.

This clonotype was detected ten times or more. The V call is TRBV5-1, the J call TRBJ1-2; TRBD1 agrees at 8 bases. This CDR3 contains 16 residues. The V gene end was trimmed by 2 bases and the J gene end by 3 bases; junction bases not matched to a gene: 9. Germline values: CDR1 SGHRS, CDR2 YFSETQ. CDR3 sequence (DNA): TGCGCCAGCAGCTTATCCCCGCGACAGGGGTACTATGGCTACACCTTC. It codes for CASSLSPRQGYYGYTF. The full variable domain, completed using reference TRBV5-1 and TRBJ1-2, is KAGVTQTPRYLIKTRGQQVTLSCSPISGHRSVSWYQQTPGQGLQFLFEYFSETQRNKGNFPGRFSGRQFSNSRSEMNVSTLELGDSALYLCASSLSPRQGYYGYTFGSGTRLTVV.